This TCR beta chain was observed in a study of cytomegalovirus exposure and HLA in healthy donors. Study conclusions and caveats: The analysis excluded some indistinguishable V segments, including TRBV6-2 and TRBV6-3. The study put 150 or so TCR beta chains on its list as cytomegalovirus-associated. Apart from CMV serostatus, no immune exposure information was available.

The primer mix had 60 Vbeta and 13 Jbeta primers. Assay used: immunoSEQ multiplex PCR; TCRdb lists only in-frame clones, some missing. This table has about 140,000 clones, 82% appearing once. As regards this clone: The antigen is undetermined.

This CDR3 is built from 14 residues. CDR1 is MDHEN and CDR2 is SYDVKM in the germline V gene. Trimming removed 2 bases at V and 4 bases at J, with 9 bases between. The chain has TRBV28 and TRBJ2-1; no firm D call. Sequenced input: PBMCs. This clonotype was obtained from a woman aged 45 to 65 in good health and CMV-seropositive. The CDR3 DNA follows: TGTGCCAGCAGTTTACTATTATTATACAATGAGCAGTTCTTC. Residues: CASSLLLLYNEQFF.